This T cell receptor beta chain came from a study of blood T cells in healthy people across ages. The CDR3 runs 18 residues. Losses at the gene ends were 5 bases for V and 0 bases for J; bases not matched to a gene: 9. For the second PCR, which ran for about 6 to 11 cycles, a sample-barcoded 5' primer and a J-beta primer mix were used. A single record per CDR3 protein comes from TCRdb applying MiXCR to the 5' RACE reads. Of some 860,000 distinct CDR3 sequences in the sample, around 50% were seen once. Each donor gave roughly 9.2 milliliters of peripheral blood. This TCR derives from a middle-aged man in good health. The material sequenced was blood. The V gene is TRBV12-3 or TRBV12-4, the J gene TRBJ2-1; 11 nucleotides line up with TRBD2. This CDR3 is CASSRASGRLSSYNEQFF. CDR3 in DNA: TGTGCCAGCAGTAGGGCTAGCGGGAGGCTAAGCTCCTACAATGAGCAGTTCTTC.